This passage covers 5 T cell receptor beta chains from one sample sequenced in a study of glioma-infiltrating T cells. Using RNA template, CDR3s of TCR alpha and beta were amplified with iRepertoire arm-PCR. MiXCR was run by TCRdb on the multiplex PCR reads, yielding one entry per CDR3 protein. The sample has some 130,000 distinct CDR3 sequences, more than 20% seen once. What was sequenced was glioma tissue, nonneoplastic brain tissue, or PBMCs (not recorded which). Source of these receptors: a human donor with low-grade glioma or glioblastoma, undergoing nonglioma brain surgery, or in good health (not recorded which).

In its sample, this clonotype was seen a few times. This sequence joins TRBV7-2 and TRBJ2-3; 7 positions agree with TRBD2. This CDR3 has 15 residues. Looked up from germline, CDR1 is SGHTA and CDR2 is FQGNSA. Unmatched junction bases numbered 6, after V lost 5 bases and J lost 1 base. The CDR3 protein is CASSLRRGGTDTQYF. In DNA, the CDR3 is TGTGCCAGCAGCCTCCGCCGGGGGGGCACAGATACGCAGTATTTT.

The gene calls are TRBV7-9 and TRBJ2-7; perhaps TRBD1 as D (6 bases). The CDR3 consists of 14 residues. Germline V gives CDR1 SEHNR, CDR2 FQNEAQ (reference sequence). V was cut by 5 bases and J by 3 bases, with 14 bases left in between. The CDR3 nucleotides are TGTGCCAGCAGCGCCCCGGGACAACACTACGAGCAGTACGTC. Amino acids: CASSAPGQHYEQYV.

This clonotype appeared many times. The V gene is TRBV6-6, the J gene TRBJ1-1; D remains ambiguous. This CDR3 contains 13 residues. V gave up 2 bases and J gave up 0 bases, with 4 bases separating them. CDR1 MNHNY and CDR2 SVGAGI come from the germline V gene (reference sequence). CDR3 sequence reads: CASSYGMNTEAFF. Written as DNA, the CDR3 is TGTGCCAGCAGTTACGGAATGAACACTGAAGCTTTCTTT.

The chain links TRBV5-1 to TRBJ2-3; possible D gene TRBD2, 7 bases. This CDR3 is built from 15 residues. V was pared by 7 bases and J by 6 bases, with 21 bases between. Germline CDR1 is SGHRS and CDR2 is YFSETQ. CDR3 sequence: CASESIGGAVDTQYF. The CDR3 nucleotides read TGCGCCAGCGAGAGCATAGGGGGGGCGGTGGATACGCAGTATTTT.

V and J are TRBV7-2 and TRBJ1-2, with D possibly TRBD1 on 6 matching bases. The CDR3 has 13 residues. Trimming removed 5 bases at V and 12 bases at J, with 19 bases between. Germline-derived CDR1 and CDR2 are SGHTA and FQGNSA. The CDR3 protein is CASSDRQASLNTF. As DNA, the CDR3 is TGTGCCAGCAGCGACAGACAGGCGAGCCTTAACACCTTC.